These T cell receptor beta chains were read from a single sample in a study of T cells in Graves' hyperthyroidism and ophthalmopathy. From the multiplex PCR reads, TCRdb called clonotypes with MiXCR, one entry per CDR3 protein. This sample yields some 510,000 distinct CDR3 sequences, of which roughly 20% are seen a single time; around 27% belongs to the top ten. The source material was blood. The receptors here all came from a man younger than 30 with Graves' hyperthyroidism. CDR3s include the opening cysteine and the closing phenylalanine or tryptophan. Fields, in order: clone size, V gene, J gene, CDR3 length, D gene, CDR3 protein, CDR3 DNA. D genes are given only for firm matches. Size tells how often a clone was seen (once, few, many) or the class of an expanded clone, and some rows leave it out.

>many|TRBV28|TRBJ1-1|12|.
CASSFGQREAFF
TGTGCCAGCAGTTTTGGGCAGCGAGAAGCTTTCTTT
>many|TRBV28|TRBJ2-6|16|TRBD1
CASTRDRSSGANVLTF
TGTGCCAGCACCCGGGACAGGAGCTCTGGGGCCAACGTCCTGACTTTC
>many|TRBV29-1|TRBJ2-7|13|.
CSVEGQGRYEQYF
TGCAGCGTTGAAGGGCAGGGAAGATACGAGCAGTACTTC
>many|TRBV12-3/TRBV12-4|TRBJ1-2|17|TRBD1
CASSSSDRGPLDYGYTF
TGTGCCAGCAGTTCATCCGACAGGGGACCTTTAGACTATGGCTACACCTTC
>.|TRBV6-1|TRBJ2-7|15|.
CASSEAEGFRGEQYF
TGTGCCAGCAGTGAAGCGGAAGGGTTTCGGGGCGAGCAGTACTTC
>.|TRBV27|TRBJ1-1|13|.
CASGLSTGAEACF
TGTGCCAGCGGTTTAAGTACGGGGGCTGAAGCTTGCTTT
>many|TRBV28|TRBJ1-1|12|.
CASSLGQREAFF
TGTGCCAGCAGTTTGGGCCAGCGTGAAGCTTTCTTT
>many|TRBV10-3|TRBJ1-5|12|.
CAIRGENQPQHF
TGTGCCATCAGAGGGGAGAATCAGCCCCAGCATTTT
>.|TRBV20-1|TRBJ1-6|15|.
CSARKGSLRDSPLHF
TGCAGTGCCCGGAAGGGCAGCCTTCGGGATTCACCCCTCCACTTT
>few|TRBV20-1|TRBJ1-1|15|.
CSARDVAEAVTEASF
TGCAGTGCTAGAGATGTCGCCGAAGCCGTTACTGAAGCTTCCTTT
>few|TRBV12-3/TRBV12-4|TRBJ2-7|14|TRBD2
CASSGARGAYEQYF
TGTGCCAGCAGTGGGGCGCGGGGGGCCTACGAGCAGTACTTC
>.|TRBV6-2/TRBV6-3|TRBJ2-2|19|TRBD2
CASRRGSGVWVANTGELFF
TGTGCCAGCAGGCGAGGTAGCGGGGTCTGGGTGGCGAACACCGGGGAGCTGTTTTTT
>.|TRBV20-1|TRBJ1-1|15|.
CSARDFLQMNTEAFF
TGCAGTGCTAGAGATTTTCTACAGATGAACACTGAAGCTTTCTTT
>many|TRBV10-3|TRBJ2-7|14|.
CAISHGGLSYEQYF
TGTGCCATCAGTCACGGGGGGCTGTCCTACGAGCAGTACTTC
>many|TRBV24-1|TRBJ2-3|15|TRBD2
CATSDPGTSGDAQYF
TGTGCCACCAGTGACCCCGGGACTAGCGGAGATGCGCAGTATTTT
>many|TRBV28|TRBJ2-5|13|.
CASRHPGVETQYF
TGTGCCAGCAGGCACCCAGGGGTAGAGACCCAGTACTTC
>.|TRBV30|TRBJ1-3|12|.
CAWSVSRNTIYF
TGTGCCTGGAGTGTATCAAGAAACACCATATATTTT
>few|TRBV27|TRBJ1-1|14|.
CASSIQTGNTEAFF
TGTGCCAGCAGTATTCAAACAGGGAACACTGAAGCTTTCTTT
>many|TRBV6-1|TRBJ1-1|12|TRBD1
CASSARTGVAFF
TGTGCCAGCAGCGCCCGGACAGGGGTCGCTTTCTTT
>.|TRBV5-1|TRBJ1-6|14|.
CASSLLSNNSPLHF
TGCGCCAGCAGCTTGTTGTCAAATAATTCACCCCTCCACTTT
>many|TRBV12-3/TRBV12-4|TRBJ1-1|16|.
CASSSGLRARGTEAFF
TGTGCCAGCAGTTCCGGGCTCCGGGCCCGGGGCACTGAAGCTTTCTTT
>few|TRBV4-2|TRBJ1-1|16|.
CASSQVGGQLGSEAFF
TGTGCCAGCAGCCAAGTCGGGGGCCAGCTAGGCTCTGAAGCTTTCTTT
>many|TRBV4-1|TRBJ1-1|15|.
CASSRRGELNTEAFF
TGCGCCAGCAGCCGTCGCGGAGAGCTGAACACTGAAGCTTTCTTT
>many|TRBV5-1|TRBJ1-1|15|TRBD1
CASRVVTGSGTEAFF
TGCGCCAGCAGAGTGGTGACAGGGAGTGGCACTGAAGCTTTCTTT
>few|TRBV11-2|TRBJ1-6|14|TRBD1
CASSSGQGTSPLHF
TGTGCCAGCAGCTCCGGACAGGGGACTTCACCCCTCCACTTT
>many|TRBV12-3/TRBV12-4|TRBJ2-2|16|TRBD2
CASSLTSGVHTGELFF
TGTGCCAGCAGTTTGACTAGCGGGGTCCACACCGGGGAGCTGTTTTTT
>few|TRBV7-9|TRBJ2-7|13|TRBD1
CASSRQGDYEQYF
TGTGCCAGCAGCCGACAGGGGGACTACGAGCAGTACTTC
>many|TRBV30|TRBJ2-5|15|TRBD2
CAWSVLRGNQETQYF
TGTGCCTGGAGTGTATTGCGGGGGAACCAAGAGACCCAGTACTTC
>many|TRBV20-1|TRBJ1-2|12|.
CSGDNSNYGYTF
TGCAGTGGAGATAACAGTAACTATGGCTACACCTTC
>.|TRBV6-5|TRBJ2-7|15|TRBD1
CASSFLGQGRHEQYF
TGTGCCAGCAGTTTCCTCGGACAGGGGAGGCACGAGCAGTACTTC
>many|TRBV6-4|TRBJ1-2|19|TRBD1
CASLGTVDLPFRYDYGYTF
TGTGCCAGCCTTGGGACAGTTGATTTACCCTTTCGTTATGACTATGGCTACACCTTC
>many|TRBV12-3/TRBV12-4|TRBJ1-1|13|.
CASSLVLGAEAFF
TGTGCCAGCAGCTTAGTACTTGGGGCTGAAGCTTTCTTT
>few|TRBV6-1|TRBJ1-1|14|.
CASRSGAANTEAFF
TGTGCCAGCAGGTCCGGTGCGGCGAACACTGAAGCTTTCTTT
>many|TRBV7-9|TRBJ1-1|14|.
CASTPREGGTEAFF
TGTGCCAGCACCCCCCGAGAGGGTGGGACTGAAGCTTTCTTT
>many|TRBV15|TRBJ2-5|15|.
CATSRERITQETQYF
TGTGCCACCAGCAGAGAGAGGATAACCCAAGAGACCCAGTACTTC
>.|TRBV20-1|TRBJ2-7|13|.
CSARYLYSYEQYF
TGCAGTGCGCGATACCTATATTCCTACGAGCAGTACTTC
>.|TRBV7-6|TRBJ2-7|14|.
CASSLRGRASEQYF
TGTGCCAGCAGCTTAAGGGGGAGGGCCAGCGAGCAGTACTTC
>.|TRBV10-1|TRBJ2-7|14|.
CASSNGGAEDEQYF
TGCGCCAGCAGCAACGGAGGGGCTGAGGACGAGCAGTACTTC
>few|TRBV2|TRBJ1-1|13|.
CASRMDTNTEAFF
TGTGCCAGCAGAATGGACACGAACACTGAAGCTTTCTTT
>.|TRBV11-2|TRBJ2-7|15|TRBD1
CASSLVGTGDYEQYF
TGTGCCAGCAGCTTAGTGGGGACAGGGGACTACGAGCAGTACTTC
>many|TRBV5-4|TRBJ1-2|18|TRBD1
CASSLAQGTGLVYYGYTF
TGTGCCAGCAGCTTGGCCCAAGGGACAGGGCTCGTTTACTATGGCTACACCTTC
>many|TRBV15|TRBJ1-1|13|.
CATSRYQGTEAFF
TGTGCCACCAGCCGCTACCAGGGCACTGAAGCTTTCTTT
>many|TRBV7-9|TRBJ2-7|14|TRBD1
CASSLQGDYDEQYF
TGTGCCAGCAGCTTACAGGGGGATTACGACGAGCAGTACTTC
>.|TRBV4-2|TRBJ2-2|20|.
CASSPGGARGNPPNTGELFF
TGTGCCAGCAGCCCCGGGGGCGCCAGGGGAAATCCTCCGAACACCGGGGAGCTGTTTTTT
>many|TRBV28|TRBJ2-7|14|.
CASSQRVGGYEQYF
TGTGCCAGCAGCCAGCGGGTTGGCGGCTACGAGCAGTACTTC
>many|TRBV19|TRBJ1-5|12|.
CATKEGNQPQHF
TGTGCCACCAAGGAGGGCAATCAGCCCCAGCATTTT
>many|TRBV9|TRBJ2-7|14|TRBD2
CASSASGGDYEQYF
TGTGCCAGCAGCGCTAGCGGGGGGGACTACGAGCAGTACTTC
>many|TRBV30|TRBJ1-2|13|TRBD1
CAGQGEFGYGYTF
TGTGCCGGACAGGGCGAGTTCGGCTATGGCTACACCTTC